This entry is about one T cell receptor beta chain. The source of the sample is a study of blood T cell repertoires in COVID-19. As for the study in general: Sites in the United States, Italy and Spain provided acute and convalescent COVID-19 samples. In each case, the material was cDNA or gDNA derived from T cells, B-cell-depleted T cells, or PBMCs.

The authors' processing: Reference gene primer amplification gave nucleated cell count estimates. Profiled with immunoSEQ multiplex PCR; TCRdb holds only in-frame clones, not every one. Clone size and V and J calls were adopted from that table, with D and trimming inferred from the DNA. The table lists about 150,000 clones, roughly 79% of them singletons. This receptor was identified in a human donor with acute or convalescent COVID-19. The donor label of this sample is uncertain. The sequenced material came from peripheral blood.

CDR3 DNA: TGTGCCATCGCGGGGGAAACCTCCTACGAGCAGTACTTC. This codes for CAIAGETSYEQYF. This rearrangement joins TRBV10-3 to TRBJ2-7; 7 positions match TRBD2. V shed 8 bases, J shed 0 bases, and the junction held 4 bases outside the gene matches. Per the germline V gene, CDR1 is ENHRY and CDR2 is SYGVKD. There are 13 residues in the CDR3.